Below are 11 T cell receptor beta chains sequenced from a single sample in a study of blood T cells in healthy people across ages. PCR was performed a second time for about 7 to 11 cycles using a sample-barcoded 5' primer and a J-beta primer mix. TCRdb reprocessed the 5' RACE reads via MiXCR and lists one record per CDR3 protein. The profile shows more than 650,000 distinct CDR3 sequences, around 25% of them singletons. These data were likewise used in another study, on T cells of mothers and their children.

The specimen sequenced was blood. These receptors were taken from a boy between 10 and 17 years old in good health.

DNA for the CDR3: TGTGCCAGCAAGGGGGGACAGGGTCCTCTCTACGAGCAGTACTTC. Residues: CASKGGQGPLYEQYF. The rearrangement links TRBV2 to TRBJ2-1; 9 bases fit TRBD1. The DNA end is a closer match to TRBJ2-7, so the J assignment may be wrong. In germline, CDR1 is SNHLY, CDR2 FYNNEI. The length of the CDR3 is 15 residues.

This clonotype has only a few counts. This sequence joins TRBV5-1 and TRBJ1-4, with D hard to call. This CDR3 is built from 16 residues. Germline V lookup: CDR1 SGHRS, CDR2 YFSETQ. Trimming took 0 bases from V and 0 from J, leaving 9 bases between them. CDR3 nucleotides: TGCGCCAGCAGCTTGGACAGCCCCGCAACTAATGAAAAACTGTTTTTT. This sequence encodes CASSLDSPATNEKLFF.

The table lists this clonotype with many counts. The V call is TRBV12-3 or TRBV12-4, the J call TRBJ2-1; 15 positions match TRBD2. This CDR3 region has 15 residues. J lost 9 bases, V lost 7 bases, and 7 bases had no gene match. The CDR3 nucleotides read TGTGCCAGCACCGGACTAGCGGGGGGGCGGAGTGAGCAGTTCTTC. Protein sequence: CASTGLAGGRSEQFF.

The chain employs TRBV12-3 or TRBV12-4 and TRBJ1-1; possibly TRBD1 for D (5 bases). The CDR3 has 16 residues. The V and J ends lost 5 bases and 0 bases respectively, with 16 bases between them. CDR3 in DNA: TGTGCCAGCAGTCCCCAGCGGGGGACCCTGAACACTGAAGCTTTCTTT. Translation gives CASSPQRGTLNTEAFF.

This clonotype came up a few times. The chain carries TRBV4-1 and TRBJ1-2; D unresolved. The CDR3 sequence is 13 residues long. V gave up 4 bases and J gave up 3 bases, with 9 bases separating them. Per the germline V gene, CDR1 is MGHRA and CDR2 is YSYEKL. The CDR3 sequence: CASSLGADYGYTF. CDR3 bases: TGCGCCAGCAGCCTAGGCGCGGACTATGGCTACACCTTC.

This clonotype was seen repeatedly, ten times or more. The J gene is TRBJ2-5, the V gene TRBV12-3 or TRBV12-4; D might be TRBD1 (6 bases). Between the trimmed V and J ends, which lost 4 bases and 3 bases, there was a span of 6 bases. There are 12 residues in the CDR3. The CDR3 region is CASSYREETQYF. The CDR3 DNA sequence: TGTGCCAGCAGTTACAGGGAAGAGACCCAGTACTTC.

The V gene is TRBV6-1, the J gene TRBJ2-7; TRBD1 matches 8 bases. Germline CDR1 MNHNS, CDR2 SASEGT. This CDR3 has 14 residues. V trimming: 4 bases; J trimming: 4 bases; junction bases outside the gene matches: 6. The CDR3 nucleotides read TGTGCCAGCAGTGCCCGGACAGGGAGTTACGAGCAGTACTTC. Amino acid sequence: CASSARTGSYEQYF.

This clonotype came up a few times. The chain carries TRBV11-1 and TRBJ2-4; D is unclear. CDR1 is SGHAT and CDR2 is FQDESV in the germline V gene (reference sequence). Between the trimmed V and J ends, which lost 2 bases and 1 base, there was a span of 15 bases. This CDR3 region has 17 residues. The CDR3 DNA follows: TGTGCCAGCAGCTTAATCCCCGTTCGAATGGCCAAAAACATTCAGTACTTC. This gives the protein CASSLIPVRMAKNIQYF.

This clonotype has more than one count but fewer than ten. The chain joins TRBV7-9 to TRBJ2-7; possibly TRBD1 for D (5 bases). The germline CDR1 and CDR2 sequences are SEHNR and FQNEAQ (reference sequence). V lost 5 bases and J 6 bases, leaving 8 bases between the germline ends. The length of the CDR3 is 11 residues. The CDR3 is CASSAGPEQYF. The CDR3 DNA reads TGTGCCAGCAGCGCAGGGCCCGAGCAGTACTTC.

This clonotype showed up just a few times. The J gene is TRBJ2-1, the V gene TRBV7-9, with no clear D. V lost 4 bases and J 0 bases, leaving 7 bases between the germline ends. Germline V gene lookup returns CDR1 SEHNR and CDR2 FQNEAQ (reference sequence). This CDR3 spans 14 amino acids. The CDR3 DNA reads as TGTGCCAGCAGCTCGGAGTACTCCTACAATGAGCAGTTCTTC. Protein product: CASSSEYSYNEQFF.

This clonotype has more than one count but fewer than ten. V usage is TRBV20-1 and J usage is TRBJ2-3, with 10 bases matching TRBD2. J was trimmed by 6 bases and V by 1 base; bases with no gene match: 7. Germline V gives CDR1 DFQATT, CDR2 SNEGSKA (reference sequence). The CDR3 runs to 15 residues. The CDR3 DNA follows: TGCAGTGCTAGAGTGCAAGCGGGGGGGTTCGATACGCAGTATTTT. Protein sequence: CSARVQAGGFDTQYF.